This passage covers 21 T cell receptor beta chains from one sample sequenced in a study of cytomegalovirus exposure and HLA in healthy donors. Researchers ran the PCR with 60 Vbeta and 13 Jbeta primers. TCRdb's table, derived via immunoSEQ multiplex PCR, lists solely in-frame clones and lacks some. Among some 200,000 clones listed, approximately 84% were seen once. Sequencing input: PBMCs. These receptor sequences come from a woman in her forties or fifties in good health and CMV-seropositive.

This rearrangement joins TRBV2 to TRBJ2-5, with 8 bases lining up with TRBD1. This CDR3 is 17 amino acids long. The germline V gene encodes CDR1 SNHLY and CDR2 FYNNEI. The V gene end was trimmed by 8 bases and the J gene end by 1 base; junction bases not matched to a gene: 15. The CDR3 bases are TGTGCCAGCTCACTGGGCAGGGGGCGAGGGTTCCAAGAGACCCAGTACTTC. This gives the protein CASSLGRGRGFQETQYF.

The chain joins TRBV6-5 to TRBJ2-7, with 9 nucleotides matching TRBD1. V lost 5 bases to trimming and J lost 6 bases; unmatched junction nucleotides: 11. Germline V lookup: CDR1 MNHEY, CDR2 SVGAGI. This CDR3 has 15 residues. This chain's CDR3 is CASSAPGTGSAEQYF. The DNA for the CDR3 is TGTGCCAGCAGTGCCCCCGGGACAGGGTCGGCCGAGCAGTACTTC.

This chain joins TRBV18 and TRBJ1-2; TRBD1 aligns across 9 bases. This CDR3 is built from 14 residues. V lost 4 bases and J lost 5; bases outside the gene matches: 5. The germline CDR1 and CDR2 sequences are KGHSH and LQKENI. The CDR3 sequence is CASSLDRGTYGYTF. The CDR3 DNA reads TGTGCCAGCTCACTTGACAGGGGGACTTATGGCTACACCTTC.

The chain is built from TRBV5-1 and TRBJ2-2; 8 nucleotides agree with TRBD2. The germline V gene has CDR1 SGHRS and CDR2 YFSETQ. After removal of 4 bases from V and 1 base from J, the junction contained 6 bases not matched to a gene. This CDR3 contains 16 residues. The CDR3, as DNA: TGCGCCAGCAGCCCTGGGACTAGTGGGAACACCGGGGAGCTGTTTTTT. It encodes CASSPGTSGNTGELFF. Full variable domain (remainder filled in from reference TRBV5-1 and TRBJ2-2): KAGVTQTPRYLIKTRGQQVTLSCSPISGHRSVSWYQQTPGQGLQFLFEYFSETQRNKGNFPGRFSGRQFSNSRSEMNVSTLELGDSALYLCASSPGTSGNTGELFFGEGSRLTVL.

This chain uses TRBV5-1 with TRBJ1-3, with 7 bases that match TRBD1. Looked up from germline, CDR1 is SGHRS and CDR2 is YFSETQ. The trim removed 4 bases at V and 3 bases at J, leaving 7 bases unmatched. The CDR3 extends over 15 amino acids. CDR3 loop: CASSPQGSDGNTIYF. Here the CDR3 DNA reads TGCGCCAGCAGCCCACAGGGGTCTGATGGAAACACCATATATTTT.

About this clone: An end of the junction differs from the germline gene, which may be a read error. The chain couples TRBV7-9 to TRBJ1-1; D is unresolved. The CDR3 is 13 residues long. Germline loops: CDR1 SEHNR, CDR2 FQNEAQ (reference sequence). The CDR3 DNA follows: TGTTCCAGCAGTTCGACCGAGACTATTGAAGCTTTCTTT. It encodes CSSSSTETIEAFF.

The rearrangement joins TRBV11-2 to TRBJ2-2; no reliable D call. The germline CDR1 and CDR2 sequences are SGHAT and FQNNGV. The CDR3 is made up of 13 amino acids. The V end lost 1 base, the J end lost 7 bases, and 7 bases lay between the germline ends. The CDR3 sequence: CASSLAPVGELFF. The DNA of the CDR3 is TGTGCCAGCAGCTTAGCCCCGGTCGGGGAGCTGTTTTTT.

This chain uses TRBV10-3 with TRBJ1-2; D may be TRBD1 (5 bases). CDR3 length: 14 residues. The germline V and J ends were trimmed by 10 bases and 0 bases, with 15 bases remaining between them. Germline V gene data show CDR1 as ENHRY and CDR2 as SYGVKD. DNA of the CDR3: TGTGCCAGCCGGGCCACAGGAGCTAACTATGGCTACACCTTC. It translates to CASRATGANYGYTF.

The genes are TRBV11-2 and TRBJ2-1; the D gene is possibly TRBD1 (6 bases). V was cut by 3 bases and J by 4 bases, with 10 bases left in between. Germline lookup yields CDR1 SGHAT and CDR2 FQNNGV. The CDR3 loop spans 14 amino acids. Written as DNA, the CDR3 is TGTGCCAGCAGCTTCGGGACAAAATACAATGAGCAGTTCTTC. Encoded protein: CASSFGTKYNEQFF.

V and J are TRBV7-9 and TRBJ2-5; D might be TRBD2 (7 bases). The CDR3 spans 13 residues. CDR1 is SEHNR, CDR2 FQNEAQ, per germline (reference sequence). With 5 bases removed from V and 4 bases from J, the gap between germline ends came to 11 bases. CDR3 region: CASSQGGGETQYF. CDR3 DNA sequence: TGTGCCAGCAGCCAAGGGGGGGGAGAGACCCAGTACTTC. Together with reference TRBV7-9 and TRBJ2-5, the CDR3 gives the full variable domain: DTGVSQNPRHKITKRGQNVTFRCDPISEHNRLYWYRQTLGQGPEFLTYFQNEAQLEKSRLLSDRFSAERPKGSFSTLEIQRTEQGDSAMYLCASSQGGGETQYFGPGTRLLVL.

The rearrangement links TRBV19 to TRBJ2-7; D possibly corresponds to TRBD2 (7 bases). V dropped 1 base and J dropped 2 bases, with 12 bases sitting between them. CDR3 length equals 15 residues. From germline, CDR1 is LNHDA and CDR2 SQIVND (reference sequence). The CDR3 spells CASSIVLGGPYEQYF. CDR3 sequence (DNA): TGTGCCAGTAGTATAGTTCTGGGGGGGCCCTACGAGCAGTACTTC.

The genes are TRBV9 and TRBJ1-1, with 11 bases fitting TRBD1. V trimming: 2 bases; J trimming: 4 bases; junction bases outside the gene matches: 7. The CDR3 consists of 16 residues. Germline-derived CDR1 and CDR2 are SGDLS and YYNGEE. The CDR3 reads CASSVSGTGGVTEAFF. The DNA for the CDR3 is TGTGCCAGCAGCGTTTCTGGGACAGGGGGAGTCACTGAAGCTTTCTTT. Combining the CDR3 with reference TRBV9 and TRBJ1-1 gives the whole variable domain DSGVTQTPKHLITATGQRVTLRCSPRSGDLSVYWYQQSLDQGLQFLIQYYNGEERAKGNILERFSAQQFPDLHSELNLSSLELGDSALYFCASSVSGTGGVTEAFFGQGTRLTVV.

This CDR3 is CSASMNTEAFF. The CDR3 DNA reads TGCAGTGCCAGTATGAACACTGAAGCTTTCTTT. This rearrangement joins TRBV20-1 to TRBJ1-1; D ambiguous. Trimming shortened V by 6 bases and J by 0 bases, and 5 bases separated the two germline ends. The CDR3 totals 11 residues. The germline CDR1 and CDR2 sequences are DFQATT and SNEGSKA (reference sequence).

CDR3 residues: CASSLTLAGGTPNEQFF. The DNA of the CDR3 is TGCGCCAGCAGCTTGACACTAGCGGGGGGGACTCCCAATGAGCAGTTCTTC. V usage is TRBV5-1 and J usage is TRBJ2-1; TRBD2 aligns across 13 bases. The CDR3 loop spans 17 amino acids. The trim removed 1 base at V and 6 bases at J, leaving 7 bases unmatched. From germline, CDR1 is SGHRS and CDR2 YFSETQ. Combining the CDR3 with reference TRBV5-1 and TRBJ2-1 gives the whole variable domain KAGVTQTPRYLIKTRGQQVTLSCSPISGHRSVSWYQQTPGQGLQFLFEYFSETQRNKGNFPGRFSGRQFSNSRSEMNVSTLELGDSALYLCASSLTLAGGTPNEQFFGPGTRLTVL.

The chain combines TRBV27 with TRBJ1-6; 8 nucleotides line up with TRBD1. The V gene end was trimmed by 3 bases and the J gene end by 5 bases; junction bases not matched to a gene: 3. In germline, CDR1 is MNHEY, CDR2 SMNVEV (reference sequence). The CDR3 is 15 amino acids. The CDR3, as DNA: TGTGCCAGCAGTTTGTGGACAGGGAATAATTCACCCCTCCACTTT. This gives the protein CASSLWTGNNSPLHF.

Written as DNA, the CDR3 is TGTGCCAGCAGCGTAGGGGTTGGGGGGGCTGGAGAGACCCAGTACTTC. Protein: CASSVGVGGAGETQYF. The genes are TRBV9 and TRBJ2-5; weak D call: TRBD2 (7 bases). The V gene lost 0 bases and the J gene lost 4 bases, with 16 bases spanning the gap. This CDR3 has 16 residues. The germline gives CDR1 SGDLS, CDR2 YYNGEE.

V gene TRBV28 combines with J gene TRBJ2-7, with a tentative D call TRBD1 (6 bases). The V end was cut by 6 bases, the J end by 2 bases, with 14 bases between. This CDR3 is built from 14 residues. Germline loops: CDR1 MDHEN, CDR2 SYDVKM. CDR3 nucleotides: TGTGCCAGCAGGTCCGGGACAACGACCTACGAGCAGTACTTC. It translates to CASRSGTTTYEQYF.

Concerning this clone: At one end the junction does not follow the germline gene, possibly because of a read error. The CDR3 DNA follows: TGTGCCAGCAGTTACACTGACTCAGCGGGAGCCCCATTTTTC. This sequence encodes CASSYTDSAGAPFF. The V and J genes are TRBV6-6 and TRBJ2-7, with TRBD2 identical over 8 bases. Germline CDR1 MNHNY, CDR2 SVGAGI (reference sequence). The CDR3 length is 14 residues.

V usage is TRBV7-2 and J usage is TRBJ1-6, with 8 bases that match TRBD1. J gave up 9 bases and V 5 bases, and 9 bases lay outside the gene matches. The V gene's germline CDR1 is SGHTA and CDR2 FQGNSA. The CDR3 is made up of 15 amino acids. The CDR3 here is CASSPNRGGTSPLHF. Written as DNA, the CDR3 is TGTGCCAGCAGCCCTAACAGGGGGGGGACTTCACCCCTCCACTTT.

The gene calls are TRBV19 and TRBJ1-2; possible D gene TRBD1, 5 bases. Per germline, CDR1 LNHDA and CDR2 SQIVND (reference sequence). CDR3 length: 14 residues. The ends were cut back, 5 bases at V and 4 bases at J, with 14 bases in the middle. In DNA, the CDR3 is TGTGCCAGTAGTGTCATCGGGGGATTCTATGGCTACACCTTC. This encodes CASSVIGGFYGYTF.

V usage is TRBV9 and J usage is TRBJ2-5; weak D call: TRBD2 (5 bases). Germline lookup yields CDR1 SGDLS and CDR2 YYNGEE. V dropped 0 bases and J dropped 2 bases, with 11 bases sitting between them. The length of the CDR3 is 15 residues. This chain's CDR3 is CASSVDRGGQETQYF. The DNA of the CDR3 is TGTGCCAGCAGCGTAGACCGGGGTGGGCAAGAGACCCAGTACTTC.